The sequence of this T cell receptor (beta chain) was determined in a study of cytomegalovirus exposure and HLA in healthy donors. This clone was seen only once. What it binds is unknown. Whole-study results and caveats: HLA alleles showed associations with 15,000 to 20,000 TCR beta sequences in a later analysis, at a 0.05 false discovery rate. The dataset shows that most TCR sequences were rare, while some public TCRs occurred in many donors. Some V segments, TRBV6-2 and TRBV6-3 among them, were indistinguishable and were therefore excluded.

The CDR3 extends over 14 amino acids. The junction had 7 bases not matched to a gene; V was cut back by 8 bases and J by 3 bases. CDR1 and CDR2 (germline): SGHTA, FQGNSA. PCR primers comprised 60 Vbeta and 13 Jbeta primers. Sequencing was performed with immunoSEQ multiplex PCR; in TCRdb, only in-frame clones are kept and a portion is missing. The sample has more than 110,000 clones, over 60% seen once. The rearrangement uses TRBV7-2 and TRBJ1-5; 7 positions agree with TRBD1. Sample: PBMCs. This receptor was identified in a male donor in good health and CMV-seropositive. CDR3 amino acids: CASGQTGFNQPQHF. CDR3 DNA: TGTGCCAGCGGCCAGACAGGGTTCAATCAGCCCCAGCATTTT.